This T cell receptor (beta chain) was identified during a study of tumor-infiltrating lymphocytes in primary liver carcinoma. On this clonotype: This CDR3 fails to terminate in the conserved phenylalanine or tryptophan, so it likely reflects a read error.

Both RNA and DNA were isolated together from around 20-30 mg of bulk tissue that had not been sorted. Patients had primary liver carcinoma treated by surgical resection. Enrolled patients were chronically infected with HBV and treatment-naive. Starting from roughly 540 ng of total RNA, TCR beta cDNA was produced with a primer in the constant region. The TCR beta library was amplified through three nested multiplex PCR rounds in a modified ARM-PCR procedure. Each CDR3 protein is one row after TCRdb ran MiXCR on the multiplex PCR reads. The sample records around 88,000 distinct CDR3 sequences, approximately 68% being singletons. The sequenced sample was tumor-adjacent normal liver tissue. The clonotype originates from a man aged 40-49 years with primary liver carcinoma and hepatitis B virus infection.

The CDR3: CASSQVLGGASTGTQYL. CDR3 nucleotides: TGCGCCAGCAGCCAAGTCCTTGGCGGGGCCAGCACAGGTACGCAGTATCTT. The chain links TRBV4-1 to TRBJ2-3, with a possible D match to TRBD2 (6 bases). Germline CDR1 and CDR2: MGHRA and YSYEKL. This CDR3 region has 17 residues.